This T cell receptor beta chain appears in the sequencing data of a study of OX40 agonist ivuxolimab in advanced cancers. Study-level background: The costimulatory receptor OX40 (CD134) was targeted by ivuxolimab, a fully human IgG2 agonistic monoclonal antibody. Intravenous ivuxolimab was administered to patients every 2 weeks at six dose levels: 0.01, 0.1, 0.3, 1.5, 3 and 10 mg/kg. Of the roughly 50 dose-escalation patients, hepatocellular carcinoma was present in around 20, melanoma in around 15, renal cell carcinoma in 9 and head and neck cancer in 9. The dose-escalation cohort was about 83% male with a mean age of around 62 years, ranging from about 23 to 85. Patients were allowed to have had prior anti-PD-1, anti-PD-L1 or anti-CTLA-4 therapy, and approximately 40% of the dose-escalation patients had previously received checkpoint inhibitors. Partial responses occurred in three dose-escalation patients, of whom one had hepatocellular carcinoma and two had cutaneous melanoma. Peripheral TCRbeta sequencing aimed to test whether ivuxolimab altered TCR sequence diversity and caused clonal T-cell expansion. The paper describes the monotherapy dose-escalation part (N of about 52 patients) of the phase I trial of ivuxolimab. The research as a whole found: At doses from 0.1 to 3.0 mg/kg, clonal expansion was seen in both CD4+ and CD8+ blood T cells between baseline and week 6. Partial responders in the 0.1-3.0 mg/kg groups had among the lowest normalized peripheral clonal expansion, especially among CD8+ T cells. After ivuxolimab, more expanded clones were found on average in CD8+ T cells than in CD4+ T cells. Low levels of normalized T-cell clonal expansion were also shown by some nonresponding patients. Antigen specificity was not determined for the clonally expanded peripheral T cells.

To note about this clone: Its antigen remains undetermined. Base quality data are lacking; no much larger clone is found one base away.

Genomic DNA was extracted from sorted cells for sequencing of the TCRbeta CDR3 region. The immunoSEQ Assay was used to sequence the TCRbeta CDR3 regions. Drawn from immuneACCESS, this table holds only the in-frame rearrangements with V and J called that TCRdb kept. Clones are partly lost; checked studies trace under half to an unresolved V gene and leave the rest unexplained. In all, the sample holds approximately 24,000 clones, and 65% to 80% of those were seen once. The ten largest clones add up to 14% of the sample. Trimming accounts for 3 bases at V and 4 bases at J, while the number of junction bases matched to no gene is 12. The CDR3 sequence holds 17 residues, the cysteine and phenylalanine included. Only CDR3 DNA is held: 51 bases, read in frame from base 1. The germline V gene specifies SGHVS as CDR1 and FNYEAQ as CDR2. Patients with a history of autoimmune disease or receiving systemic immunosuppression were excluded from the trial. Peripheral blood for TCR sequencing was collected from all dose cohorts at baseline, on cycle 4 day 1, and on cycle 7 day 1. Samples were obtained from an open-label, multicenter, first-in-human phase I dose-escalation trial of ivuxolimab. Adults with locally advanced or metastatic head and neck squamous cell, hepatocellular, melanoma or renal cell carcinoma were enrolled in the trial. Before TCR sequencing, CD4+ T cells and CD8+ T cells were sorted from peripheral blood as separate populations.

The sequence links TRBV7-6 to TRBJ1-2, and 9 bases in between align with TRBD1. The sample was CD4+ or CD8+ T cells sorted from blood, taken in a trial of the OX40 agonist ivuxolimab. This receptor was identified in an adult with an advanced solid tumor such as melanoma, head and neck, liver or kidney cancer. The CDR3 protein is CASSLGQGGNSVYGYTF. DNA sequence: TGTGCCAGCAGCTTGGGACAGGGAGGGAACTCGGTCTATGGCTACACCTTC. The CDR3 plus the reference TRBV7-6 and TRBJ1-2 genes for the other parts give the full variable domain: GAGVSQSPRYKVTKRGQDVALRCDPISGHVSLYWYRQALGQGPEFLTYFNYEAQQDKSGLPNDRFSAERPEGSISTLTIQRTEQRDSAMYRCASSLGQGGNSVYGYTFGSGTRLTVV.